These 25 T cell receptor beta chains were sequenced from one sample in a study of beta chain features in type 1 diabetes. The study's findings and limits: Moderate but significant shortening of TCRB CDR3s was recorded in all four CD4+ subsets from Type 1 diabetes patients.

Their target antigens are unknown. Every isolated RNA sample was fully reverse transcribed, so sequencing captured expressed TCRB transcripts. Using immunoSEQ multiplex PCR, the repertoire was profiled, and TCRdb retains in-frame clones only, with some absent. The profile shows 55,000 to 85,000 clones, around 49% of them singletons. Sample: central memory CD4+ T cells from blood. The source is a man aged 25 to 40 with type 1 diabetes.

V is TRBV2 and J is TRBJ2-2; D perhaps matches TRBD1 (6 bases). Trimming removed 2 bases from V and 12 bases from J, with 7 bases in between. CDR1 and CDR2 from the germline V gene are SNHLY and FYNNEI. The CDR3 consists of 11 residues. Here the CDR3 reads CASSETGKLFF. CDR3 bases: TGTGCCAGCAGTGAAACAGGGAAGCTGTTTTTT.

DNA of the CDR3: TGCGCCAGCAGCATGGACAGGGGGCCTCTCAATGAGCAGTTCTTC. Translated: CASSMDRGPLNEQFF. The genes are TRBV5-1 and TRBJ2-1; 11 nucleotides align to TRBD1. Germline V gene data show CDR1 as SGHRS and CDR2 as YFSETQ. Trimming at V came to 4 bases and at J to 6 bases, leaving 6 bases not matched to a gene. The CDR3 loop spans 15 amino acids. The variable domain in full, completed from reference TRBV5-1 and TRBJ2-1, reads KAGVTQTPRYLIKTRGQQVTLSCSPISGHRSVSWYQQTPGQGLQFLFEYFSETQRNKGNFPGRFSGRQFSNSRSEMNVSTLELGDSALYLCASSMDRGPLNEQFFGPGTRLTVL.

The table lists this clone with a few counts. V usage is TRBV7-9 and J usage is TRBJ1-2; D is unclear. The V gene's germline CDR1 is SEHNR and CDR2 FQNEAQ (reference sequence). CDR3 size: 15 residues. With 5 bases removed from V and 11 bases from J, the gap between germline ends came to 24 bases. CDR3 in DNA: TGTGCCAGCAGCACCTTTTCCTCAACCCCGGGAGAATACACCTTC. It yields the protein CASSTFSSTPGEYTF.

V and J are TRBV21-1 and TRBJ1-6. TRBV21-1 is reported as a pseudogene. The CDR3 sequence is 18 residues long. For the CDR3, the DNA is TGTGCCAGCTTCTTCGTCGTCGGGGGAAACTCCTATAATTCACCCCTCCACTTT. Amino acids: CASFFVVGGNSYNSPLHF.

The sample holds a few counts of this clone. This chain uses TRBV19 with TRBJ1-1; 7 bases line up with TRBD1. Germline assignment: CDR1 LNHDA and CDR2 SQIVND (reference sequence). Trimming took 4 bases from V and 6 from J; bases not matched to a gene: 11. The CDR3 runs to 15 residues. The CDR3 DNA follows: TGTGCCAGTAGTACATTACGACAGGGTGGCTCTGAAGCTTTCTTT. Protein sequence: CASSTLRQGGSEAFF. Supplemented by reference TRBV19 and TRBJ1-1, the full variable domain reads DGGITQSPKYLFRKEGQNVTLSCEQNLNHDAMYWYRQDPGQGLRLIYYSQIVNDFQKGDIAEGYSVSREKKESFPLTVTSAQKNPTAFYLCASSTLRQGGSEAFFGQGTRLTVV.

The chain is built from TRBV5-4 and TRBJ2-1, with D unresolved. The germline gives CDR1 SGHNT, CDR2 YYREEE (reference sequence). Trimming left V 0 bases short and J 8 bases short, with 9 bases between. This CDR3 spans 13 amino acids. This CDR3 reads CASSLVNGYEQFF. CDR3 sequence (DNA): TGTGCCAGCAGCTTGGTGAACGGGTATGAGCAGTTCTTC.

This clone is a singleton in its sample. This chain uses TRBV5-1 with TRBJ1-3; no clear D gene. V gave up 3 bases and J gave up 4 bases, with 17 bases separating them. This CDR3 has 16 amino acids. Germline V gene data show CDR1 as SGHRS and CDR2 as YFSETQ. As DNA, the CDR3 is TGCGCCAGCAGCTCTAGCCCCGGGTCGCAAGGAAACACCATATATTTT. This encodes CASSSSPGSQGNTIYF.

This clone has a handful of counts. This chain links TRBV5-6 with TRBJ1-4; no reliable D call. V dropped 1 base and J dropped 8 bases, with 12 bases sitting between them. This CDR3 is 14 amino acids long. CDR1 SGHDT and CDR2 YYEEEE come from the germline V gene. The CDR3 protein is CASSLRGRGEKLFF. The CDR3 nucleotides read TGTGCCAGCAGCTTGAGAGGCCGCGGGGAAAAACTGTTTTTT.

DNA of the CDR3: TGTGCCAGCAGCTTTAGTACCGATACGCAGTATTTT. Protein sequence: CASSFSTDTQYF. The rearrangement links TRBV7-2 to TRBJ2-3; D is ambiguous. V lost 3 bases, J lost 6 bases, and 7 bases lay in between. CDR3 length: 12 amino acids. Per the germline V gene, CDR1 is SGHTA and CDR2 is FQGNSA.

This clone was detected a few times. V gene TRBV7-2 combines with J gene TRBJ2-7; 7 bases map to TRBD2. Per the germline V gene, CDR1 is SGHTA and CDR2 is FQGNSA. V was clipped by 5 bases and J by 7 bases; unmatched bases: 14. The CDR3 totals 15 residues. CDR3 protein: CASSLMGRERGEQYF. CDR3 DNA sequence: TGTGCCAGCAGCCTCATGGGGCGGGAGCGAGGAGAGCAGTACTTC.

The V and J genes are TRBV7-9 and TRBJ2-7, with D unclear. V lost 1 base, J lost 1 base, and 8 bases lay in between. The CDR3 runs 14 residues. Germline V gene lookup returns CDR1 SEHNR and CDR2 FQNEAQ (reference sequence). The CDR3 protein is CASSLGEISYEQYF. For the CDR3, the DNA is TGTGCCAGCAGCTTAGGCGAGATATCCTACGAGCAGTACTTC.

The chain carries TRBV18 and TRBJ2-2, with D maybe TRBD1 (5 bases). V gave up 0 bases and J gave up 3 bases, with 8 bases separating them. The CDR3 extends over 15 amino acids. The germline gives CDR1 KGHSH, CDR2 LQKENI. The CDR3 DNA follows: TGTGCCAGCTCACCACCTTCCAGGGACACCGGGGAGCTGTTTTTT. Protein: CASSPPSRDTGELFF.

A few counts support this clone. The chain links TRBV10-1 to TRBJ2-7; 8 nucleotides agree with TRBD2. Losses at the gene ends were 10 bases for V and 7 bases for J; bases not matched to a gene: 9. Germline V gives CDR1 WNHNN, CDR2 SYGVQD (reference sequence). The CDR3 loop spans 12 amino acids. CDR3 sequence (DNA): TGCGCCACCTCTCTTAGCGGGAAAGAGCAGTACTTC. It is translated as CATSLSGKEQYF.

J is TRBJ1-1 and V is TRBV30, with D uncertain. This CDR3 is 13 amino acids long. From germline, CDR1 is GTSNPN and CDR2 SVGIG (reference sequence). V lost 4 bases and J 1 base, leaving 10 bases between the germline ends. The CDR3 protein is CAWKRQENTEAFF. The CDR3 DNA follows: TGTGCCTGGAAGCGGCAGGAGAACACTGAAGCTTTCTTT.

The rearrangement joins TRBV5-4 to TRBJ2-5, with a tentative D call TRBD2 (6 bases). The CDR3 is 15 amino acids. Germline V gene lookup returns CDR1 SGHNT and CDR2 YYREEE (reference sequence). V shed 0 bases and J shed 1 base, with 10 bases lying between them. The CDR3: CASSLGPSAQETQYF. CDR3 nucleotide sequence: TGTGCCAGCAGCTTGGGGCCTAGCGCCCAAGAGACCCAGTACTTC.

The genes are TRBV6-1 and TRBJ2-7; D is perhaps TRBD2 (5 bases). The CDR3 is made up of 14 amino acids. Looked up from germline, CDR1 is MNHNS and CDR2 is SASEGT. The V end was cut by 5 bases, the J end by 3 bases, with 14 bases between. For the CDR3, the DNA is TGTGCCAGCAGTCCCCGGGGAGCCGGCTACGAGCAGTACTTC. Translating gives CASSPRGAGYEQYF.

The chain combines TRBV5-1 with TRBJ2-7; 8 positions agree with TRBD2. This CDR3 has 16 amino acids. CDR1 SGHRS and CDR2 YFSETQ come from the germline V gene. V trimming: 4 bases; J trimming: 5 bases; junction bases outside the gene matches: 14. In nucleotides, the CDR3 is TGCGCCAGCAGCCCCCGGGGGGGCCAGGGATTACACGAGCAGTACTTC. This codes for CASSPRGGQGLHEQYF.

The V gene is TRBV18, the J gene TRBJ2-7, with 11 bases matching TRBD2. The ends lost 1 base at V and 0 bases at J; junction bases unmatched: 8. Germline values: CDR1 KGHSH, CDR2 LQKENI. The CDR3 length is 18 residues. CDR3: CASSPQPLAGGLSYEQYF. CDR3 sequence (DNA): TGTGCCAGCTCACCACAACCCCTAGCGGGAGGCCTCTCCTACGAGCAGTACTTC.

The chain couples TRBV6-5 to TRBJ2-7; possibly TRBD2 for D (6 bases). Trimming cost V 4 bases and J 2 bases, with 12 bases left between them. Germline V gives CDR1 MNHEY, CDR2 SVGAGI. CDR3 length: 14 residues. CDR3 nucleotide sequence: TGTGCCAGCAGTTCGCCGGGAGTCGCCTACGAGCAGTACTTC. It specifies CASSSPGVAYEQYF.

This clone was counted once. The chain links TRBV2 to TRBJ1-2, with 8 bases fitting TRBD1. The CDR3 covers 14 residues. CDR1 SNHLY and CDR2 FYNNEI come from the germline V gene. After removal of 4 bases from V and 0 bases from J, the junction contained 1 base not matched to a gene. CDR3 loop: CASSGQGTNYGYTF. The CDR3 region has the DNA TGTGCCAGCAGTGGACAGGGGACTAACTATGGCTACACCTTC.

The rearrangement uses TRBV18 and TRBJ2-3; the match to TRBD2 covers 9 bases. The CDR3 is made up of 16 amino acids. Germline CDR1 reads KGHSH; CDR2 reads LQKENI. Trimming took 2 bases from V and 1 from J; bases not matched to a gene: 4. The CDR3 DNA is TGTGCCAGCTCACCAACTAGCGGGCGTGGCACAGATACGCAGTATTTT. As protein: CASSPTSGRGTDTQYF.

The gene calls are TRBV10-3 and TRBJ2-3; 7 positions agree with TRBD1. The CDR3 consists of 14 residues. Trimming removed 10 bases from V and 0 bases from J; junction bases left unmatched: 7. Germline CDR1 reads ENHRY; CDR2 reads SYGVKD. The CDR3 region has the DNA TGTGCCACGCACAAGGGGGCAAGCACAGATACGCAGTATTTT. Translating it yields CATHKGASTDTQYF.

V gene TRBV6-6 combines with J gene TRBJ2-5, with a possible D match to TRBD2 (5 bases). Germline V gene lookup returns CDR1 MNHNY and CDR2 SVGAGI (reference sequence). CDR3 length equals 15 residues. V lost 4 bases, J lost 9 bases, and 21 bases lay in between. This chain's CDR3 is CASSSAMIGTGAQYF. As DNA, the CDR3 is TGTGCCAGCAGTTCCGCCATGATTGGTACCGGGGCCCAGTACTTC.

This sequence joins TRBV2 and TRBJ2-5; D remains ambiguous. With the DNA end fitting TRBJ2-7 better, the J assignment may be wrong. Germline V CDR1 and CDR2: SNHLY, FYNNEI. The CDR3 has 13 residues. As DNA, the CDR3 is TGTGCCAGCAGTCTTCGCGGAAGCTACGAGCAGTACTTC. Its protein product is CASSLRGSYEQYF.

This clone was observed a few times. The V gene is TRBV25-1, the J gene TRBJ2-2, with no clear D. In germline, CDR1 is MGHDK, CDR2 SYGVNS. The CDR3 is made up of 13 amino acids. The V end was cut by 7 bases, the J end by 1 base, with 7 bases between. The CDR3 protein is CASKSGNTGELFF. DNA of the CDR3: TGTGCCAGCAAGAGTGGGAACACCGGGGAGCTGTTTTTT.